This T cell receptor (beta chain) was captured by sequencing in a study of glioma-infiltrating T cells after dendritic cell vaccination. Study in general: Treatment, given 2003 to 2012, was autologous tumor lysate-pulsed dendritic cell vaccination.

Fresh-frozen tumor tissue and more than two years of survival data were available for all. Germline CDR1 reads SGHTA; CDR2 reads FQGNSA. CDR3 size: 15 residues. Trimming stripped 1 base from V and 4 bases from J, with 11 bases between. Primers: 60 V beta forward and 13 J beta reverse. TCRdb keeps only in-frame clones here, not all; method: immunoSEQ multiplex PCR. The data hold tens of thousands of clones, with 75% to 90% observed a single time. This receptor was obtained from a human donor with glioblastoma. V and J are TRBV7-2 and TRBJ1-3; weak D call: TRBD1 (6 bases). Sequenced here: blood, sampled before dendritic cell vaccination. The CDR3 here is CASSLDAGEGNTIYF. For the CDR3, the DNA is TGTGCCAGCAGCTTAGATGCAGGGGAGGGAAACACCATATATTTT.